This passage covers 27 T cell receptor beta chains from one sample sequenced in a study of T cell repertoires in cytomegalovirus infection. TCRdb used MiXCR to reprocess the reads, holding one entry per CDR3 protein. The sample lists approximately 73,000 distinct CDR3 sequences; roughly 37% were seen once. These receptors have no known antigen. The specimen comprised CD8+ T cells from cultured PBMCs, sampled from culture after CMV antigen stimulation. The receptor source for this set is a human donor in good health (CMV status not recorded). Some clones in this sample may be carry-over from other donors' samples.

Turning to this clonotype: A much larger clonotype is one base distant, so this may be a read error. The CDR3 reads CANSTTGVGTDTQYF. The DNA of the CDR3 is TGTGCCAACAGCACAACGGGGGTGGGGACAGATACGCAGTATTTT. V usage is TRBV7-2 and J usage is TRBJ2-3; maybe TRBD2 (6 bases). From germline, CDR1 is SGHTA and CDR2 FQGNSA. This CDR3 region has 15 residues.

The chain is built from TRBV28 and TRBJ1-5, with D maybe TRBD1 (5 bases). The CDR3 has 15 residues. CDR1 is MDHEN, CDR2 SYDVKM, per germline. V lost 4 bases and J lost 4, with 14 bases in between. CDR3 sequence: CASSSSDTTNQPQHF. The DNA of the CDR3 is TGTGCCAGCAGTTCCTCGGACACTACTAATCAGCCCCAGCATTTT.

This clonotype appeared many times. The chain carries TRBV11-2 and TRBJ2-1; D might be TRBD1 (5 bases). CDR1 SGHAT and CDR2 FQNNGV come from the germline V gene. V gave up 0 bases and J gave up 4 bases, with 10 bases separating them. The CDR3 length is 15 residues. CDR3 region: CASSLEWGSYNEQFF. CDR3 nucleotides: TGTGCCAGCAGCTTAGAATGGGGCAGTTACAATGAGCAGTTCTTC.

The V and J genes are TRBV11-2 and TRBJ1-6; D unresolved. The CDR3 is made up of 13 amino acids. Germline CDR1 reads SGHAT; CDR2 reads FQNNGV. V was shortened by 4 bases and J by 7 bases, with 8 bases between the two germline ends. The CDR3 nucleotides read TGTGCCAGCAGCTCTGGAGGGAATTCACCCCTCCACTTT. Translation: CASSSGGNSPLHF.

For the CDR3, the DNA is TGCAGCGTTGAAGGGCGACAGGGGGGGACCTACGAGCAGTACTTC. Its protein product is CSVEGRQGGTYEQYF. This chain joins TRBV29-1 and TRBJ2-7; 9 bases match TRBD1. The CDR3 has 15 residues. Germline CDR1 SQVTM, CDR2 ANQGSEA. Trimming removed 1 base from V and 2 bases from J; junction bases left unmatched: 6.

This clonotype was observed a single time. The genes are TRBV7-4 and TRBJ2-3; D remains ambiguous. This CDR3 spans 16 amino acids. V shed 1 base and J shed 3 bases, with 14 bases lying between them. Germline lookup yields CDR1 SGHVT and CDR2 SQSDAQ. CDR3 sequence reads: CASSLGARPDTDTQYF. The CDR3 DNA is TGTGCCAGCAGCTTAGGGGCCCGGCCAGATACAGATACGCAGTATTTT.

The table lists this clonotype with a few counts. CDR3: CASSLAEGGSVNEQFF. The CDR3 DNA is TGTGCCAGCAGCTTAGCGGAGGGGGGAAGTGTCAATGAGCAGTTCTTC. This chain joins TRBV7-9 and TRBJ2-1; D tentatively fits TRBD1 or TRBD2 (6 bases each). The CDR3 sequence is 16 residues long. V lost 0 bases and J 6 bases, leaving 15 bases between the germline ends. Per the germline V gene, CDR1 is SEHNR and CDR2 is FQNEAQ (reference sequence).

V usage is TRBV7-3 and J usage is TRBJ2-7; 7 bases map to TRBD1. The CDR3 is 14 residues long. The V gene end was trimmed by 2 bases and the J gene end by 3 bases; junction bases not matched to a gene: 4. CDR1 and CDR2 from the germline V gene are SGHTA and FQGTGA. CDR3 in amino acids: CASSLHPGGYEQYF. CDR3 bases: TGTGCCAGCAGCTTACACCCAGGGGGCTACGAGCAGTACTTC.

The chain has TRBV4-1 and TRBJ1-3; D call uncertain. Germline-derived CDR1 and CDR2 are MGHRA and YSYEKL. The CDR3 length is 15 residues. The V gene lost 0 bases and the J gene lost 4 bases, with 10 bases spanning the gap. The DNA of the CDR3 is TGCGCCAGCAGCCAAGATGTTGGCATCGGAAACACCATATATTTT. Residues: CASSQDVGIGNTIYF.

This clonotype was seen a few times. The J gene is TRBJ2-1, the V gene TRBV6-8; 9 bases map to TRBD2. The CDR3 has 16 residues. The trim removed 4 bases at V and 4 bases at J, leaving 8 bases unmatched. Germline V CDR1 and CDR2: MNHGY, SAAAGT. The CDR3 protein is CASSSSSGGDYNEQFF. CDR3 DNA: TGTGCCAGCAGTTCGAGTAGCGGGGGCGATTACAATGAGCAGTTCTTC.

This chain's CDR3 is CASMGGRGRTTEAFF. Here the CDR3 DNA reads TGTGCCAGCATGGGGGGACGAGGTCGGACTACTGAAGCTTTCTTT. The chain recombines TRBV2 with TRBJ1-1; a weak D match, TRBD1 (5 bases). Germline CDR1 is SNHLY and CDR2 is FYNNEI. V lost 7 bases and J lost 5, with 20 bases in between. The CDR3 loop spans 15 amino acids.

The CDR3 is CASSKGGRETQYF. The CDR3, as DNA: TGCGCCAGCAGTAAAGGGGGTAGGGAGACCCAGTACTTC. The chain joins TRBV4-3 to TRBJ2-5, with D maybe TRBD1 (6 bases). This CDR3 spans 13 amino acids. Looked up from germline, CDR1 is LGHNA and CDR2 is YSLEER. With 6 bases removed from V and 5 bases from J, the gap between germline ends came to 13 bases.

The rearrangement joins TRBV10-3 to TRBJ2-7; 7 bases match TRBD2. This CDR3 contains 16 residues. Germline V gene sequence: CDR1 ENHRY, CDR2 SYGVKD. The J segment lost 0 bases and the V segment lost 0 bases, leaving 5 bases of the junction unmatched. The CDR3 sequence is CAISESGGRSSYEQYF. Here the CDR3 DNA reads TGTGCCATCAGTGAGTCCGGGGGGAGAAGCTCCTACGAGCAGTACTTC.

This clonotype was detected only a few times. The rearrangement joins TRBV5-4 to TRBJ2-3, with D unclear. CDR3 size: 15 residues. Germline CDR1 reads SGHNT; CDR2 reads YYREEE (reference sequence). V was cut by 1 base and J by 6 bases, with 15 bases left in between. The CDR3 bases are TGTGCCAGCAGCTTGTACGACTTAGAAGGGGATACGCAGTATTTT. This encodes CASSLYDLEGDTQYF.

In this sample, this clonotype turned up many times. The chain joins TRBV12-3 or TRBV12-4 to TRBJ1-2; D not certain. With 5 bases removed from V and 4 bases from J, the gap between germline ends came to 8 bases. This CDR3 has 12 residues. CDR3: CASSVGGYGYTF. CDR3 DNA sequence: TGTGCCAGCAGTGTGGGCGGCTATGGCTACACCTTC.

This clonotype was seen a single time. The rearrangement links TRBV6-2 or TRBV6-3 to TRBJ2-5, with D uncertain. CDR1 and CDR2 from the germline V gene are MNHEY and SVGEGT. The CDR3 length is 13 residues. Trimming removed 0 bases from V and 5 bases from J, with 7 bases in between. The CDR3, as DNA: TGTGCCAGCAGTTACTCGTTTTTGGAGACCCAGTACTTC. It translates to CASSYSFLETQYF.

The gene calls are TRBV20-1 and TRBJ1-1; no clear D gene. Germline V lookup: CDR1 DFQATT, CDR2 SNEGSKA (reference sequence). The CDR3 is 14 amino acids. Trimming removed 0 bases from V and 1 base from J, with 9 bases in between. The CDR3 DNA is TGCAGTGCTAGAGATAATCGTAGGAACACTGAAGCTTTCTTT. Translation: CSARDNRRNTEAFF.

This clonotype was recorded a few times. This chain connects TRBV4-1 to TRBJ2-2; no clear D gene. V was pared by 1 base and J by 1 base, with 7 bases between. Germline assignment: CDR1 MGHRA and CDR2 YSYEKL. The CDR3 is 15 amino acids. The DNA of the CDR3 is TGCGCCAGCAGCCAAGGATTAGAGAACACCGGGGAGCTGTTTTTT. Amino acids: CASSQGLENTGELFF.

This clonotype was seen more than once but under ten times. The rearrangement uses TRBV19 and TRBJ2-2, with D tentatively TRBD2 (5 bases). The germline V gene has CDR1 LNHDA and CDR2 SQIVND (reference sequence). Trimming took 1 base from V and 6 from J, leaving 9 bases between them. This CDR3 has 14 residues. The CDR3 region has the DNA TGTGCCAGTAGTATAGGAGGGCTCGCCGGGGAGCTGTTTTTT. This gives the protein CASSIGGLAGELFF.

The genes are TRBV4-3 and TRBJ2-7; D unresolved. The CDR3 is 14 residues long. Germline V gene data show CDR1 as LGHNA and CDR2 as YSLEER. Trimming shortened V by 3 bases and J by 2 bases, and 11 bases separated the two germline ends. CDR3 nucleotide sequence: TGCGCCAGCAGCCATTCGTCCCCAACCTACGAGCAGTACTTC. Encoded protein: CASSHSSPTYEQYF.

The rearrangement uses TRBV12-3 or TRBV12-4 and TRBJ1-1; no clear D gene. This CDR3 region has 16 residues. The V gene lost 3 bases and the J gene lost 3 bases, with 17 bases spanning the gap. CDR3 sequence: CASSFLAASRDTEAFF. CDR3 nucleotide sequence: TGTGCCAGCAGTTTCCTGGCAGCGTCGAGGGACACTGAAGCTTTCTTT.

To note about this clonotype: An end of the junction differs from the germline gene, which may be a read error. V usage is TRBV7-7 and J usage is TRBJ2-1; D call uncertain. The V gene's germline CDR1 is SSHAT and CDR2 FNYEAQ (reference sequence). The CDR3 sequence is 13 residues long. CDR3: CASSRLLVDRQFF. In nucleotides, the CDR3 is TGTGCTAGCAGCCGGCTCCTCGTGGATAGGCAGTTCTTC.

V is TRBV19 and J is TRBJ1-5; D may be TRBD1 (5 bases). CDR3 length: 16 residues. Germline CDR1 is LNHDA and CDR2 is SQIVND (reference sequence). V dropped 0 bases and J dropped 1 base, with 10 bases sitting between them. The CDR3 bases are TGTGCCAGTAGTATAGATGGGGCAGTAAGCAATCAGCCCCAGCATTTT. Amino acid sequence: CASSIDGAVSNQPQHF.

The table lists this clonotype with a count of one. The chain combines TRBV4-2 with TRBJ2-7; 10 bases match TRBD1. V shed 0 bases and J 4 bases; nucleotides not matched to a gene: 6. The CDR3 extends over 16 amino acids. Germline V lookup: CDR1 LGHNA, CDR2 YNFKEQ. The CDR3 reads CASSQDGGTGVYEQYF. CDR3 sequence (DNA): TGTGCCAGCAGCCAAGATGGAGGGACAGGGGTTTACGAGCAGTACTTC.

CDR3 nucleotide sequence: TGTGCCAGCAGCCCCGGTCCAGCAGGGACCCAGTACTTC. Translating gives CASSPGPAGTQYF. This sequence joins TRBV6-8 and TRBJ2-5; D ambiguous. The ends were cut back, 6 bases at V and 7 bases at J, with 15 bases in the middle. This CDR3 has 13 residues. Germline values: CDR1 MNHGY, CDR2 SAAAGT.

The chain is built from TRBV15 and TRBJ2-7, with D unclear. V was pared by 0 bases and J by 0 bases, with 9 bases between. This CDR3 is built from 15 residues. From germline, CDR1 is LNHNV and CDR2 YYDKDF (reference sequence). In DNA, the CDR3 is TGTGCCACCAGCAGAGACAGGTCCTTCTCCTACGAGCAGTACTTC. Translating it yields CATSRDRSFSYEQYF.

In its sample, this clonotype was seen once. The chain joins TRBV20-1 to TRBJ2-7, with a tentative D call TRBD1 (6 bases). Germline assignment: CDR1 DFQATT and CDR2 SNEGSKA (reference sequence). This CDR3 has 15 residues. V lost 3 bases to trimming and J lost 1 base, with 16 bases between them. The CDR3 protein is CSASLGHHHSYEQYF. The CDR3, as DNA: TGCAGTGCTAGCCTGGGACACCACCATTCCTACGAGCAGTACTTC.